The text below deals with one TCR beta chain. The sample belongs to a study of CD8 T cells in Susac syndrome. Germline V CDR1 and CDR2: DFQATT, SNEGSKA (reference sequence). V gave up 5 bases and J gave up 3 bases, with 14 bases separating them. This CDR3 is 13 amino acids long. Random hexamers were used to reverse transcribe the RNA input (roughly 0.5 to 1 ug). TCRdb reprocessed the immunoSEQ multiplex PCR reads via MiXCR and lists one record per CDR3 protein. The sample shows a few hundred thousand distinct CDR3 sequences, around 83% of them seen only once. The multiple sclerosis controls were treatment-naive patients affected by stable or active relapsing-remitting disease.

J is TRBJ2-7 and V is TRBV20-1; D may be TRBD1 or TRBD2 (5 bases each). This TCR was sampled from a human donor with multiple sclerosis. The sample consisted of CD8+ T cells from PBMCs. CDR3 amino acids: CSAPLGEIYEQYF. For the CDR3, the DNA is TGCAGTGCTCCCTTGGGGGAAATCTACGAGCAGTACTTC.